A single sample gave rise to the 16 T cell receptor beta chains below, sequenced in a study of blood T cell repertoires in COVID-19. Only in-frame clones appear in the TCRdb table, and some are missing; sequencing was by immunoSEQ multiplex PCR. The sample consists of about 230,000 clones, 83% of them appearing once. The specimen was peripheral blood. The receptors derive from a woman in her 50s with acute or convalescent COVID-19.

The CDR3: CASSIPSLDTAYGYTF. The CDR3, as DNA: TGTGCCAGTAGCATTCCCTCGCTGGACACCGCCTATGGCTACACCTTC. The chain couples TRBV19 to TRBJ1-2; perhaps TRBD1 as D (5 bases). Germline CDR1 reads LNHDA; CDR2 reads SQIVND (reference sequence). The CDR3 length is 16 residues. Deletions cut 6 bases from V and 4 bases from J, with 21 bases between.

The chain recombines TRBV21-1 with TRBJ2-3; no DNA check was done on the table's D call, TRBD2. TRBV21-1 is assigned pseudogene status. This CDR3 is 17 amino acids long. DNA for the CDR3: TGTGCCAGCAGCAAAGGGGAAACTAGCGGGGGTTTGGATACGCAGTATTTT. Its protein product is CASSKGETSGGLDTQYF.

This clone has only a few counts. The V call is TRBV7-9, the J call TRBJ1-3, with 8 bases aligning to TRBD1. The CDR3 has 15 amino acids. The germline V gene encodes CDR1 SEHNR and CDR2 FQNEAQ (reference sequence). The V gene end was trimmed by 4 bases and the J gene end by 4 bases; junction bases not matched to a gene: 6. In DNA form, the CDR3 reads TGTGCCAGCAGCTATGGACAGGGCGAAGGAAACACCATATATTTT. This sequence encodes CASSYGQGEGNTIYF. The full variable domain, in which reference TRBV7-9 and TRBJ1-3 provide the parts outside the CDR3, is DTGVSQNPRHKITKRGQNVTFRCDPISEHNRLYWYRQTLGQGPEFLTYFQNEAQLEKSRLLSDRFSAERPKGSFSTLEIQRTEQGDSAMYLCASSYGQGEGNTIYFGEGSWLTVV.

V and J are TRBV6-4 and TRBJ2-1; TRBD2 aligns across 13 bases. The CDR3 runs to 15 residues. Germline loops: CDR1 MRHNA, CDR2 SNTAGT. V gave up 2 bases and J gave up 5 bases; unmatched junction bases: 0. The CDR3 loop reads CASSDGTSGNNEQFF. The CDR3 DNA follows: TGTGCCAGCAGTGACGGGACTAGCGGGAACAATGAGCAGTTCTTC.

The V call is TRBV30, the J call TRBJ1-2, with D possibly matching TRBD1 (5 bases). Per germline, CDR1 GTSNPN and CDR2 SVGIG (reference sequence). The CDR3 covers 14 residues. V was clipped by 3 bases and J by 5 bases, with 16 bases between them. CDR3 residues: CAWSPPDRSYGYTF. CDR3 nucleotide sequence: TGTGCCTGGAGCCCCCCTGACAGAAGTTATGGCTACACCTTC.

The chain carries TRBV7-9 and TRBJ2-1, with D tentatively TRBD1 (5 bases). Trimming took 0 bases from V and 7 from J, leaving 10 bases between them. The length of the CDR3 is 14 residues. From germline, CDR1 is SEHNR and CDR2 FQNEAQ (reference sequence). The CDR3 DNA is TGTGCCAGCAGCTTAGCGGTACAGGCTAATGAGCAGTTCTTC. Translation: CASSLAVQANEQFF.

The chain is built from TRBV3-1 (or the pseudogene TRBV3-2) and TRBJ1-6; possible D gene TRBD1, 6 bases. This CDR3 is 13 amino acids long. Deletions cut 4 bases from V and 11 bases from J, with 12 bases between. Germline V gives CDR1 LGHDT, CDR2 YNNKEL (reference sequence). The CDR3 sequence: CASSRQASAPLHF. CDR3 in DNA: TGTGCCAGCAGCCGACAGGCGTCTGCACCCCTCCACTTT.

This chain links TRBV14 with TRBJ2-4; possibly TRBD2 for D (5 bases). CDR3 length: 13 residues. Germline CDR1 and CDR2: SGHDN and FVKESK. The V gene lost 9 bases and the J gene lost 5 bases, with 14 bases spanning the gap. CDR3 loop: CASQDYNQNIQYF. The CDR3 coding sequence is TGTGCCAGTCAAGACTACAATCAAAACATTCAGTACTTC.

This clone has a handful of counts. The rearrangement links TRBV28 to TRBJ1-5; 9 nucleotides agree with TRBD1. Germline CDR1 MDHEN, CDR2 SYDVKM. The CDR3 is 15 residues long. After removal of 5 bases from V and 6 bases from J, the junction contained 8 bases not matched to a gene. CDR3 region: CASSATGGWGQPQHF. The CDR3 DNA follows: TGTGCCAGCAGTGCCACAGGGGGCTGGGGTCAGCCCCAGCATTTT. The full variable domain, with the rest looked up from reference TRBV28 and TRBJ1-5, is DVKVTQSSRYLVKRTGEKVFLECVQDMDHENMFWYRQDPGLGLRLIYFSYDVKMKEKGDIPEGYSVSREKKERFSLILESASTNQTSMYLCASSATGGWGQPQHFGDGTRLSIL.

The J gene is TRBJ2-7, the V gene TRBV5-1, with 8 bases that match TRBD2. V shed 0 bases and J 3 bases; nucleotides not matched to a gene: 5. This CDR3 has 15 residues. Germline values: CDR1 SGHRS, CDR2 YFSETQ. The CDR3 DNA sequence: TGCGCCAGCAGCTTGGCCTTCGCGGGAGGCTACGAGCAGTACTTC. The encoded protein is CASSLAFAGGYEQYF.

In regard to this clone: Other DNA sequences from this sample encode an identical CDR3 as well. This rearrangement joins TRBV6-1 to TRBJ1-5; the match to TRBD1 covers 8 bases. After removal of 0 bases from V and 6 bases from J, the junction contained 4 bases not matched to a gene. The germline gives CDR1 MNHNS, CDR2 SASEGT. The CDR3 has 15 residues. The CDR3 bases are TGTGCCAGCAGTGAAGCGTCAGGGGGCCGTCAGCCCCAGCATTTT. Protein product: CASSEASGGRQPQHF.

This chain uses TRBV6-5 with TRBJ2-7; the D gene is possibly TRBD1 (5 bases). The germline V and J ends were trimmed by 8 bases and 0 bases, with 17 bases remaining between them. The CDR3 has 15 residues. Germline V gives CDR1 MNHEY, CDR2 SVGAGI. The CDR3 region has the DNA TGTGCCAGCGGGGCAGCCAATGTAATCTCCTACGAGCAGTACTTC. Translating gives CASGAANVISYEQYF.

V is TRBV5-8 and J is TRBJ2-3; possibly TRBD2 for D (5 bases). Per germline, CDR1 SGHTS and CDR2 YDEGEE. V was pared by 4 bases and J by 0 bases, with 12 bases between. The CDR3 extends over 15 amino acids. The CDR3: CASSLSGTSTDTQYF. In DNA, the CDR3 is TGTGCCAGCAGCCTCAGCGGTACTAGCACAGATACGCAGTATTTT.

The chain employs TRBV12-5 and TRBJ2-1; unclear D gene. From germline, CDR1 is LGHNT and CDR2 FRNRAP. The CDR3 runs to 13 residues. The V end lost 2 bases, the J end lost 4 bases, and 6 bases lay between the germline ends. CDR3 bases: TGTGCTAGTGGTTTGTCGTCTTACAATGAGCAGTTCTTC. This encodes CASGLSSYNEQFF. The complete variable domain, with remaining parts taken from reference TRBV12-5 and TRBJ2-1, reads DARVTQTPRHKVTEMGQEVTMRCQPILGHNTVFWYRQTMMQGLELLAYFRNRAPLDDSGMPKDRFSAEMPDATLATLKIQPSEPRDSAVYFCASGLSSYNEQFFGPGTRLTVL.

The chain links TRBV3-1 (or the pseudogene TRBV3-2) to TRBJ2-1, with 13 bases that match TRBD2. From germline, CDR1 is LGHDT and CDR2 YNNKEL (reference sequence). This CDR3 spans 16 amino acids. The ends lost 7 bases at V and 5 bases at J; junction bases unmatched: 8. For the CDR3, the DNA is TGTGCCAGCAACATGAGACTAGCGGGGGGTAACAATGAGCAGTTCTTC. Amino acid sequence: CASNMRLAGGNNEQFF.

The V and J genes are TRBV7-2 and TRBJ2-3, with D perhaps matching TRBD2 (5 bases). V was clipped by 5 bases and J by 5 bases, with 5 bases between them. This CDR3 contains 11 residues. Germline CDR1 is SGHTA and CDR2 is FQGNSA. The CDR3, as DNA: TGTGCCAGCAGCGGAGGAGATACGCAGTATTTT. Amino acid sequence: CASSGGDTQYF.